Shown below are 2 T cell receptor beta chains from a single sample sequenced in a study of regulatory T cells in long-lasting Graves disease (dated by TCRdb to the early 2020s). This sample's time point label indicates: persistent/refractory GD, antithyroid drugs over 5 years with positive TRAb. RNA was extracted from PBMCs in TRIzol for both TCR sequencing and RNA sequencing. The library was made by multiplex PCR. These reads were obtained on an Illumina HiSeq 4000. iRepertoire HTBI primers and Arm-PCR amplification of CDR3 regions were used to construct TCR beta libraries. In-frame beta chains were kept once TCRdb had trimmed the public reads at Q25 with fastp and called clones with MiXCR. A single entry per CDR3 protein holds the most common genes and DNA from its merged rows. Recorded for this sample are around 460,000 distinct CDR3 sequences; 22% of them occurred a single time. Clones ranked in the top ten supply around 13% of the sample.

This sample comprised peripheral blood mononuclear cells (PBMCs), obtained when the disease was refractory, from a patient treated with antithyroid drugs. These receptors all stem from a female donor with Graves disease.

This clonotype occurred many times. This rearrangement joins TRBV6-1 to TRBJ2-2, with 8 bases fitting TRBD1. V lost 6 bases to trimming and J lost 2 bases; unmatched junction nucleotides: 8. Germline V lookup: CDR1 MNHNS, CDR2 SASEGT. The CDR3 has 16 residues. In nucleotides, the CDR3 is TGTGCCAGCAGATTGCAGGGGGCTTCTAACACCGGGGAGCTGTTTTTT. Encoded protein: CASRLQGASNTGELFF.

Of note for this clonotype: A read error may explain this, as a much larger clone is one base away. The chain is built from TRBV12-3 or TRBV12-4 and TRBJ2-4; unclear D gene. This CDR3 region has 16 residues. Here the CDR3 DNA reads TGTGCCAGCACCCCCGACTTGGGGAAAGCCAAAAACACTCAGTACTTC. Protein: CASTPDLGKAKNTQYF.